Each of the 5 T cell receptor beta chains below was sequenced from the same sample in a study of T cells in Graves' hyperthyroidism and ophthalmopathy. What was amplified from RNA transcripts were TCR beta CDR3 regions. Using the HTBI primer set, a first-round RT-PCR was run on the TCR CDR3. From the multiplex PCR reads, TCRdb called clonotypes with MiXCR, one entry per CDR3 protein. The sample lists about 420,000 distinct CDR3 sequences, approximately 15% occurring once. Sequencing was performed on blood. These receptors originate from a woman aged 18 to 35 with Graves' hyperthyroidism.

This clonotype was seen a few times. This chain links TRBV5-4 with TRBJ2-7; 9 nucleotides align to TRBD2. Trimming at V came to 8 bases and at J to 2 bases, leaving 5 bases not matched to a gene. CDR3 size: 13 residues. Per germline, CDR1 SGHNT and CDR2 YYREEE (reference sequence). Here the CDR3 reads CASKTSGPYEQYF. The CDR3 nucleotides are TGTGCCAGTAAGACTAGCGGCCCCTACGAGCAGTACTTC.

This clonotype appeared many times. The chain links TRBV28 to TRBJ1-5; no clear D gene. CDR1 and CDR2 (germline): MDHEN, SYDVKM. V shed 6 bases and J shed 7 bases, with 16 bases lying between them. This CDR3 spans 14 amino acids. The DNA of the CDR3 is TGTGCCAGCAGGGTCCCCGGGTCCCCCCAGCCCCAGCATTTT. As protein: CASRVPGSPQPQHF.

This chain links TRBV7-9 with TRBJ2-1, with 10 bases matching TRBD2. V lost 5 bases and J lost 4; bases outside the gene matches: 5. The CDR3 spans 15 residues. The germline gives CDR1 SEHNR, CDR2 FQNEAQ (reference sequence). As DNA, the CDR3 is TGTGCCAGCAGCGTCCTAGCGGGGGATTACAATGAGCAGTTCTTC. This gives the protein CASSVLAGDYNEQFF.

This clonotype was counted many times. This chain joins TRBV28 and TRBJ2-1, with D possibly matching TRBD1 (5 bases). Germline CDR1 and CDR2: MDHEN and SYDVKM. V was clipped by 6 bases and J by 6 bases, with 12 bases between them. CDR3 size: 13 residues. The CDR3 DNA is TGTGCCAGCAGGGGGCGTGGGGTCAATGAGCAGTTCTTC. This sequence encodes CASRGRGVNEQFF.

Many counts were recorded for this clonotype. The chain is built from TRBV6-2 or TRBV6-3 and TRBJ2-5; TRBD2 matches at 10 bases. CDR1 is MNHEY, CDR2 SVGEGT, per germline. The V and J ends lost 7 bases and 7 bases, in that order; junction bases with no gene match: 9. The CDR3 runs to 14 residues. CDR3 DNA: TGTGCCAGCACTCAAGGCGCTAGCGGGGGGACCCAGTACTTC. As protein: CASTQGASGGTQYF.